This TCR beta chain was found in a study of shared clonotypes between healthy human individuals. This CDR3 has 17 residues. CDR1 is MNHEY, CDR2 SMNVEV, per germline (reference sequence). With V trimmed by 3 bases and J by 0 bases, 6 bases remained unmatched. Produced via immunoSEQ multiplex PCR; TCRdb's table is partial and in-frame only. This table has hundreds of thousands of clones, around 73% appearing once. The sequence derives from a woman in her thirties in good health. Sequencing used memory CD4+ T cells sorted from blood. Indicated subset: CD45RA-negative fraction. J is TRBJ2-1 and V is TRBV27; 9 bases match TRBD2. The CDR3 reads CASSFVPSGVSYNEQFF. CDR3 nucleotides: TGTGCCAGCAGTTTCGTCCCTAGCGGGGTCTCCTACAATGAGCAGTTCTTC.